This T cell receptor beta chain stems from a study of tumor-infiltrating lymphocytes in localized non-small cell lung cancer. Libraries were prepared by immunoSEQ multiplex PCR; TCRdb keeps only in-frame clonotypes and omits some of them. In the table there are 6,500 to 7,000 clones, 60% to 85% of which are singletons. Germline lookup yields CDR1 SEHNR and CDR2 FQNEAQ (reference sequence). The CDR3 sequence is 14 residues long. The germline V and J ends were trimmed by 5 bases and 6 bases, with 17 bases remaining between them. The sequence came from a human donor with non-small cell lung cancer. The rearrangement uses TRBV7-9 and TRBJ2-7; D perhaps matches TRBD1 (6 bases). The specimen sequenced was uninvolved lung tissue not adjacent to the tumor. The CDR3 DNA follows: TGTGCCAGCAGCGCTGACGGCCAGGGGAGCGAGCAGTACTTC. This gives the protein CASSADGQGSEQYF.